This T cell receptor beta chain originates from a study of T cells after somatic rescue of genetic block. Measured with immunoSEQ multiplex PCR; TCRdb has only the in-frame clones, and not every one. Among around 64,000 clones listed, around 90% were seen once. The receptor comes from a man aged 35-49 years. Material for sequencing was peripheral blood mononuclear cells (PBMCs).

CDR3 sequence reads: CASSTDASSTDTQYF. The CDR3 DNA is TGTGCCAGCAGTACGGACGCCTCTAGCACAGATACGCAGTATTTT. The chain is built from TRBV11-3 and TRBJ2-3, with D unresolved. Trimming removed 6 bases from V and 0 bases from J, with 13 bases in between. This CDR3 spans 15 amino acids. Germline loops: CDR1 SGHNT, CDR2 YENEEA.